The next 23 T cell receptor beta chains were all read from a single sample in a study of blood T cell repertoires in COVID-19 (dated by TCRdb to about 2020). The library was obtained by the immunoSEQ multiplex PCR assay. TCRdb mirrors the immuneACCESS table, restricted to in-frame sequences. Some clones are absent from its copies; in checked studies, under half trace to an unresolved V gene, and the reason for the others is unknown. Here the sample has around 22,000 clones; about 91% occur a single time. Together, the top ten hold 3.1% of the sample. The specimen sequenced was peripheral blood. The receptors come from a woman in her sixties or seventies with active COVID-19.

The gene calls are TRBV6-5 and TRBJ1-6; TRBD1 might be the D (6 bases). The CDR3 runs to 15 residues. V was shortened by 8 bases and J by 7 bases, with 18 bases between the two germline ends. Germline CDR1 and CDR2: MNHEY and SVGAGI. CDR3 loop: CASEPYRAENSPLHF. CDR3 sequence (DNA): TGTGCCAGCGAACCTTACAGGGCTGAGAATTCACCCCTCCACTTT.

The chain uses TRBV5-5 and TRBJ2-7; TRBD2 matches at 10 bases. J gave up 3 bases and V 4 bases, and 13 bases lay outside the gene matches. Germline assignment: CDR1 SGHKS and CDR2 YYEKEE (reference sequence). The CDR3 loop spans 17 amino acids. CDR3 nucleotides: TGTGCCAGCAGCACGTTATCCAGTCGGACTAGCGGCTACGAGCAGTACTTC. It encodes CASSTLSSRTSGYEQYF.

V usage is TRBV4-2 and J usage is TRBJ2-7; 9 bases map to TRBD2. V shed 1 base, J shed 0 bases, and the junction held 7 bases outside the gene matches. The germline CDR1 and CDR2 sequences are LGHNA and YNFKEQ. The CDR3 is 17 amino acids. CDR3 coding DNA: TGTGCCAGCAGCCAAGTTTGGGGACTAGCTAGCTCCTACGAGCAGTACTTC. Translated: CASSQVWGLASSYEQYF.

In its sample, this clone was seen once. Here the CDR3 DNA reads TGCGCCAGCAGCTCGTGGGGGGGATACTATGGCTACACCTTC. It codes for CASSSWGGYYGYTF. V gene TRBV5-1 combines with J gene TRBJ1-2; possibly TRBD1 for D (5 bases). Germline V gene sequence: CDR1 SGHRS, CDR2 YFSETQ. V was pared by 3 bases and J by 3 bases, with 12 bases between. This CDR3 spans 14 amino acids.

This clone qualifies as medium-sized. The V gene is TRBV30, the J gene TRBJ1-3; perhaps TRBD1 as D (5 bases). The CDR3 loop spans 15 amino acids. V gave up 5 bases and J gave up 10 bases, with 24 bases separating them. Germline-derived CDR1 and CDR2 are GTSNPN and SVGIG (reference sequence). The CDR3, as DNA: TGTGCCTGGGGAGGTCCCCAGGGTTCTAAAAGGACCATATATTTT. Translated, it gives CAWGGPQGSKRTIYF. The variable domain in full, completed from reference TRBV30 and TRBJ1-3, reads SQTIHQWPATLVQPVGSPLSLECTVEGTSNPNLYWYRQAAGRGLQLLFYSVGIGQISSEVPQNLSASRPQDRQFILSSKKLLLSDSGFYLCAWGGPQGSKRTIYFGEGSWLTVV.

This chain joins TRBV28 and TRBJ2-5; maybe TRBD2 (6 bases). V was clipped by 7 bases and J by 2 bases, with 8 bases between them. Germline CDR1 and CDR2: MDHEN and SYDVKM. The CDR3 covers 12 residues. CDR3 sequence (DNA): TGTGCCAGCATGGACTATCAAGAGACCCAGTACTTC. Its translation is CASMDYQETQYF.

The genes are TRBV2 and TRBJ2-5; no reliable D call. The CDR3 contains 15 residues. The V gene lost 1 base and the J gene lost 1 base, with 10 bases spanning the gap. Germline lookup yields CDR1 SNHLY and CDR2 FYNNEI. CDR3 in DNA: TGTGCCAGCAGTGAAGGCGAGACACTCCAAGAGACCCAGTACTTC. Translating gives CASSEGETLQETQYF.

The CDR3 DNA reads as TGTGCCACCAGAATGCTTTGGGGCGGCTACAATGAGCAGTTCTTC. Protein sequence: CATRMLWGGYNEQFF. The gene calls are TRBV15 and TRBJ2-1; perhaps TRBD1 as D (5 bases). CDR3 length: 15 amino acids. Germline V gene sequence: CDR1 LNHNV, CDR2 YYDKDF (reference sequence). Trimming pared 6 bases from V and 3 bases from J, leaving 15 bases between.

The chain joins TRBV4-3 to TRBJ1-3, with D uncertain. The ends were cut back, 4 bases at V and 0 bases at J, with 10 bases in the middle. The CDR3 has 15 residues. Germline V CDR1 and CDR2: LGHNA, YSLEER. Written as DNA, the CDR3 is TGCGCCAGCAGCCTAAATGAGATCTCTGGAAACACCATATATTTT. Protein sequence: CASSLNEISGNTIYF.

This clone was counted only a few times. This chain uses TRBV5-1 with TRBJ2-7, with D unclear. The CDR3 covers 12 residues. Germline V lookup: CDR1 SGHRS, CDR2 YFSETQ. V lost 0 bases and J lost 6, with 7 bases in between. CDR3 in amino acids: CASSLDPLEQYF. As DNA, the CDR3 is TGCGCCAGCAGCTTGGATCCCCTCGAGCAGTACTTC.

This rearrangement joins TRBV4-2 to TRBJ2-1, with 12 bases that match TRBD2. The CDR3 extends over 16 amino acids. From germline, CDR1 is LGHNA and CDR2 YNFKEQ. Losses at the gene ends were 1 base for V and 7 bases for J; bases not matched to a gene: 5. The chain's CDR3 is CASSQGETSGSNEQFF. CDR3 coding DNA: TGTGCCAGCAGCCAAGGTGAGACTAGCGGGAGTAATGAGCAGTTCTTC.

The chain is built from TRBV11-2 and TRBJ2-7; TRBD2 aligns across 9 bases. Trimming took 6 bases from V and 4 from J; bases not matched to a gene: 10. This CDR3 comprises 15 residues. The germline CDR1 and CDR2 sequences are SGHAT and FQNNGV. The CDR3 DNA follows: TGTGCCAGCAGTCATAGCGGGAGCGTTGGATACGAGCAGTACTTC. It specifies CASSHSGSVGYEQYF.

A remark on this clone: Different DNA sequences within this sample yield the same CDR3. The rearrangement links TRBV27 to TRBJ1-5, with D maybe TRBD1 (5 bases). Between the trimmed V and J ends, which lost 6 bases and 1 base, there was a span of 10 bases. Per the germline V gene, CDR1 is MNHEY and CDR2 is SMNVEV (reference sequence). The CDR3 consists of 14 residues. The CDR3 is CASRQGTSNQPQHF. The CDR3 DNA reads TGTGCCAGCAGGCAGGGCACGAGCAATCAGCCCCAGCATTTT.

This chain joins TRBV6-1 and TRBJ1-2; D possibly corresponds to TRBD1 (6 bases). V dropped 6 bases and J dropped 6 bases, with 14 bases sitting between them. This CDR3 contains 13 residues. CDR1 is MNHNS and CDR2 is SASEGT in the germline V gene. The CDR3 DNA follows: TGTGCCAGCAGGGCACAGGGTCCAGATGGCTACACCTTC. As protein: CASRAQGPDGYTF.

The rearrangement joins TRBV3-1 (or the pseudogene TRBV3-2) to TRBJ1-6; D is unclear. The CDR3 contains 17 residues. V was trimmed by 5 bases and J by 5 bases, leaving 19 bases between them. The germline V gene has CDR1 LGHDT and CDR2 YNNKEL (reference sequence). CDR3 DNA: TGTGCCAGCAGCGCGGCTGTTCCCATACATCATAATTCACCCCTCCACTTT. As protein: CASSAAVPIHHNSPLHF.

This clone has a handful of counts. This chain uses TRBV19 with TRBJ1-5; 7 bases align to TRBD1. Germline CDR1 and CDR2: LNHDA and SQIVND (reference sequence). J gave up 5 bases and V 4 bases, and 5 bases lay outside the gene matches. This CDR3 contains 14 residues. The CDR3 nucleotides are TGTGCCAGTAGTACTGACAGGGAGTATCAGCCCCAGCATTTT. Translation gives CASSTDREYQPQHF.

The chain combines TRBV5-4 with TRBJ1-2; the D gene is possibly TRBD1 (6 bases). V was clipped by 5 bases and J by 7 bases, with 18 bases between them. The CDR3 runs 14 residues. CDR1 is SGHNT, CDR2 YYREEE, per germline (reference sequence). The CDR3 DNA sequence: TGTGCCAGCAGTGTCGCAGGGGAGATGCTTGGCTACACCTTC. Amino acids: CASSVAGEMLGYTF.

V usage is TRBV28 and J usage is TRBJ2-1; tentatively, D is TRBD2 (6 bases). The CDR3 is 13 amino acids. With 6 bases removed from V and 10 bases from J, the gap between germline ends came to 16 bases. CDR1 and CDR2 (germline): MDHEN, SYDVKM. The DNA of the CDR3 is TGTGCCAGCAGCCCACTAGGACGGGGGGAGCAGTTCTTC. Translation gives CASSPLGRGEQFF.

The chain recombines TRBV7-2 with TRBJ2-7, with 13 bases lining up with TRBD2. The J segment lost 4 bases and the V segment lost 5 bases, leaving 5 bases of the junction unmatched. In germline, CDR1 is SGHTA, CDR2 FQGNSA. The CDR3 covers 15 residues. CDR3 coding DNA: TGTGCCAGCAGCCTACTAGCGGGAGGGCCTTACGAGCAGTACTTC. Protein sequence: CASSLLAGGPYEQYF.

This sequence joins TRBV9 and TRBJ2-7, with D possibly TRBD2 on 6 matching bases. Per germline, CDR1 SGDLS and CDR2 YYNGEE. V lost 4 bases and J lost 5, with 16 bases in between. This CDR3 spans 14 amino acids. This CDR3 reads CASSRRVGANEQYF. The CDR3 nucleotides are TGTGCCAGCAGCCGGAGGGTGGGAGCCAACGAGCAGTACTTC.

The chain employs TRBV3-1 (or the pseudogene TRBV3-2) and TRBJ2-2; 12 positions agree with TRBD2. J lost 0 bases, V lost 4 bases, and 9 bases had no gene match. The CDR3 spans 19 residues. The germline V gene has CDR1 LGHDT and CDR2 YNNKEL (reference sequence). Here the CDR3 reads CASSPSRLAGDPNTGELFF. CDR3 DNA sequence: TGTGCCAGCAGCCCATCCAGACTAGCGGGAGACCCGAACACCGGGGAGCTGTTTTTT.

This clone has a single count. This chain uses TRBV5-1 with TRBJ2-1; D is perhaps TRBD2 (6 bases). Germline CDR1 and CDR2: SGHRS and YFSETQ. The V end lost 6 bases, the J end lost 1 base, and 14 bases lay between the germline ends. CDR3 length: 15 amino acids. This chain's CDR3 is CASTPTGSSYNEQFF. The CDR3 nucleotides are TGCGCCAGCACTCCAACCGGGAGTTCCTACAATGAGCAGTTCTTC.

J is TRBJ1-2 and V is TRBV19; 7 bases map to TRBD1. Germline V gene sequence: CDR1 LNHDA, CDR2 SQIVND (reference sequence). J gave up 6 bases and V 7 bases, and 8 bases lay outside the gene matches. This CDR3 comprises 13 residues. CDR3 nucleotide sequence: TGTGCCAGTACCTTACAGGGGATGGATGGCTACACCTTC. Protein: CASTLQGMDGYTF.